Described below is a single TCR beta chain sequence and its context. Participants came from about two dozen US areas, aged about 18 to 89 years. Participant-given clinical history determined each cohort assignment. This entry is derived from a study of blood T cell repertoires in COVID-19. Study-level background: Samples came from the United States, Italy and Spain, spanning acute and convalescent COVID-19.

Data came from immunoSEQ multiplex PCR; TCRdb stores just in-frame clones and leaves some out. Seen here are under 400,000 clones, about 87% observed once, and the top ten hold around 1.9%. V dropped 1 base and J dropped 0 bases, with 15 bases sitting between them. Germline values: CDR1 LGHDT, CDR2 YNNKEL (reference sequence). This CDR3 is 17 amino acids long. The chain couples TRBV3-1 (or the pseudogene TRBV3-2) to TRBJ1-1, with unresolved D. Sequencing was done on a sample of PBMCs or T cells enriched from blood (not recorded which). The receptor's source is a man aged 40-50 years in a cohort exposed to, infected with or recovered from COVID-19 (not recorded which). DNA of the CDR3: TGTGCCAGCAGCCAAGCAAACAGACCCGTCATGAACACTGAAGCTTTCTTT. Its protein product is CASSQANRPVMNTEAFF.